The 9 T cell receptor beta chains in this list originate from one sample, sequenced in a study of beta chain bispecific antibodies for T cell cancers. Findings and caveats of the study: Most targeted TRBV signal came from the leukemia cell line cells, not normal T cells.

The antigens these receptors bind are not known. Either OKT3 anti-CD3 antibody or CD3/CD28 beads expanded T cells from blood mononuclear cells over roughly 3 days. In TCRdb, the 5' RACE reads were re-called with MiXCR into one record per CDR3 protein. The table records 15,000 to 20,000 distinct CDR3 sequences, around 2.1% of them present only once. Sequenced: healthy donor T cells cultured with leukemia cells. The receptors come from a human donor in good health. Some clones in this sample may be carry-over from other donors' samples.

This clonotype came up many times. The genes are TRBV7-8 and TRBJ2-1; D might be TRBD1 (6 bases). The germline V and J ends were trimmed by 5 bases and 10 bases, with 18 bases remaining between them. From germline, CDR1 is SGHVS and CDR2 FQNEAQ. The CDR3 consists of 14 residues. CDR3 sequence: CASSTSPAQGEQFF. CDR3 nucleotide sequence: TGTGCCAGCAGCACGAGTCCTGCCCAGGGGGAGCAGTTCTTC.

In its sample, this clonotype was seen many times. CDR3 region: CAWEPRGGGPDTQYF. DNA of the CDR3: TGTGCCTGGGAACCGCGCGGTGGGGGGCCAGATACGCAGTATTTT. The rearrangement links TRBV30 to TRBJ2-3; perhaps D is TRBD1 or TRBD2 (6 bases each). Per germline, CDR1 GTSNPN and CDR2 SVGIG (reference sequence). This CDR3 is 15 amino acids long. Trimming pared 5 bases from V and 4 bases from J, leaving 19 bases between.

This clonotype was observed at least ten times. CDR3 in amino acids: CSASRGLDTQYF. DNA of the CDR3: TGCAGTGCTAGCCGAGGTTTGGATACGCAGTATTTT. The V gene is TRBV20-1, the J gene TRBJ2-3; D not certain. The germline V gene encodes CDR1 DFQATT and CDR2 SNEGSKA (reference sequence). Trimming left V 3 bases short and J 6 bases short, with 10 bases between. This CDR3 has 12 amino acids.

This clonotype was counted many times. CDR3: CSAREAPFSYNSPLHF. Written as DNA, the CDR3 is TGCAGTGCTAGAGAAGCCCCCTTCTCCTATAATTCACCCCTCCACTTT. J is TRBJ1-6 and V is TRBV20-1; D is unresolved. The length of the CDR3 is 16 residues. Per germline, CDR1 DFQATT and CDR2 SNEGSKA (reference sequence). V was shortened by 0 bases and J by 0 bases, with 9 bases between the two germline ends.

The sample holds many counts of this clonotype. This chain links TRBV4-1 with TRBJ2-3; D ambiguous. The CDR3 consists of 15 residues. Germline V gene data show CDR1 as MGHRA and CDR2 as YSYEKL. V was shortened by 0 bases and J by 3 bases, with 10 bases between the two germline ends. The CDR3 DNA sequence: TGCGCCAGCAGCCAAGATTTGGAAGAGACAGATACGCAGTATTTT. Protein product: CASSQDLEETDTQYF.

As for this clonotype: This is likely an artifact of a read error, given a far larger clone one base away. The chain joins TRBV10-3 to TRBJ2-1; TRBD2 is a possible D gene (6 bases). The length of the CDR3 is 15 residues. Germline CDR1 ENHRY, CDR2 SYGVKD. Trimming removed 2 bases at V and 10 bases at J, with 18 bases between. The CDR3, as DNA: TGTGCCATCAGTGAGAGGCGGGGAAATTCCTACGAGCAGTTCTTC. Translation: CAISERRGNSYEQFF.

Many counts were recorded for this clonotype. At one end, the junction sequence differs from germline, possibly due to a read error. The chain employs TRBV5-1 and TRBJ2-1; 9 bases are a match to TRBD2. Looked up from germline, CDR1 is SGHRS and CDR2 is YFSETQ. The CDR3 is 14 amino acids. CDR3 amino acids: CASSLTAGGRKSSF. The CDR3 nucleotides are TGCGCCAGCAGCTTAACAGCGGGGGGCCGGAAGTCCTCATTC.

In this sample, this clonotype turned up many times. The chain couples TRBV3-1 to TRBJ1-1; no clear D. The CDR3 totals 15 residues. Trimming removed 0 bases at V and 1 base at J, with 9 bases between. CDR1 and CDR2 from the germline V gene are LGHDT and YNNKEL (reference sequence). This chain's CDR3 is CASSQDVGWNTEAFF. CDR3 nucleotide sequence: TGTGCCAGCAGCCAAGACGTAGGGTGGAACACTGAAGCTTTCTTT.

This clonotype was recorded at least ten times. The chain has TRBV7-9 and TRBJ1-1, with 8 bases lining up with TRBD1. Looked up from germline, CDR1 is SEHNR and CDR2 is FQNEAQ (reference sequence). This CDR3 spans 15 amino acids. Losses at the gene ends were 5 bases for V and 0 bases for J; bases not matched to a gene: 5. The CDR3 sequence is CASSPRDRLNTEAFF. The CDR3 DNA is TGTGCCAGCAGCCCCCGGGACAGGTTGAACACTGAAGCTTTCTTT.